Described below is a single T cell receptor beta chain sequence and its context. Its antigen is undetermined. These data are taken from a study of CXCR3-negative and CXCR3-positive naive CD8 T cells. Carrying UMI labels, the TRB cDNA libraries were prepared through 5' RACE. Using the 5' RACE reads, TCRdb records one entry per CDR3 protein without DNA. The table lists 95,000 to 100,000 distinct CDR3 sequences, with 1.1% in the top ten. Study outcomes and limitations: CXCR3 expression dropped partially after cryopreservation, and most assays relied on fresh PBMCs. Naive cells that were CXCR3-positive had more hydrophobic TRB CDR3s (compared with CXCR3-negative naive cells).

This CDR3 is built from 11 residues. From germline, CDR1 is SEHNR and CDR2 FQNEAQ (reference sequence). The receptor's source is a human donor in good health. Some clones in this sample may be carry-over from other donors' samples. J is TRBJ2-1 and V is TRBV7-9; without DNA, the TCRdb call of TRBD1 cannot be checked. The sequenced sample consisted of naive CXCR3+ CD8+ T cells from blood. Subset reported: CD45RO-CCR7+CD27+CD95- naive CD8+ T cells expressing CXCR3 (TNR3+). This chain's CDR3 is CASSERGDLFF.